These 17 T cell receptor beta chains were sequenced from one sample in a study of metastatic and nonmetastatic thyroid tumors. TCRdb re-clonotyped the PCR reads via MiXCR. The repertoire holds about 33,000 clones, with 10% to 14% as singletons. There were no patients who had received any treatment before thyroid surgery. Sequenced input: blood. The receptors come from a female donor with papillary thyroid cancer or a benign thyroid nodule (not recorded which). Some clones in this sample may be carry-over from other donors' samples.

Ten or more counts support this clone. The J gene is TRBJ2-1, the V gene TRBV10-3, with D hard to call. CDR1 and CDR2 (germline): ENHRY, SYGVKD. Trimming took 3 bases from V and 4 from J, leaving 13 bases between them. This CDR3 has 15 amino acids. The DNA for the CDR3 is TGTGCCATCAGTGAAGGTGGCGAGATTTACAATGAGCAGTTCTTC. The encoded protein is CAISEGGEIYNEQFF.

This clone appeared a few times. The junction does not match germline at one end; this may be a read error. J is TRBJ1-1 and V is TRBV19; D unclear. Germline CDR1 is LNHDA and CDR2 is SQIVND (reference sequence). The CDR3 has 12 amino acids. In DNA, the CDR3 is TGTGCCAGTAGTTTAGAAGCGGGCGAAGCTTTCTTT. Its protein is CASSLEAGEAFF.

This clone was seen a handful of times. The chain uses TRBV28 and TRBJ2-7; TRBD2 matches 7 bases. V shed 6 bases and J 6 bases; nucleotides not matched to a gene: 14. The CDR3 covers 15 residues. The germline CDR1 and CDR2 sequences are MDHEN and SYDVKM. The CDR3, as DNA: TGTGCCAGCAGCGCACCGTCCGTGGGAGGGATCGAGCAGTACTTC. Translation: CASSAPSVGGIEQYF.

The V and J genes are TRBV11-2 and TRBJ2-5, with 7 bases lining up with TRBD2. V shed 0 bases, J shed 6 bases, and the junction held 4 bases outside the gene matches. The CDR3 is 14 residues long. Per the germline V gene, CDR1 is SGHAT and CDR2 is FQNNGV. The chain's CDR3 is CASSLDRGGQTQYF. DNA of the CDR3: TGTGCCAGCAGCTTAGATCGGGGAGGGCAGACCCAGTACTTC.

The J gene is TRBJ1-2, the V gene TRBV20-1; TRBD1 matches at 8 bases. Germline V gives CDR1 DFQATT, CDR2 SNEGSKA (reference sequence). V was pared by 4 bases and J by 1 base, with 2 bases of the junction left unmatched. This CDR3 has 13 residues. The CDR3 region is CSATGGFNYGYTF. The CDR3 bases are TGCAGTGCTACAGGGGGCTTTAACTATGGCTACACCTTC.

There are many counts of this clone. Different DNA sequences within this sample yield the same CDR3. The rearrangement links TRBV24-1 to TRBJ1-2; D is ambiguous. Germline V gene sequence: CDR1 KGHDR, CDR2 SFDVKD. This CDR3 region has 11 residues. The ends were cut back, 4 bases at V and 5 bases at J, with 4 bases in the middle. The CDR3 DNA follows: TGTGCCACCAGTGACGGTTATGGCTACACCTTC. Translating it yields CATSDGYGYTF.

This clone was recorded at least ten times. The chain couples TRBV25-1 to TRBJ2-1, with 10 bases lining up with TRBD2. Germline lookup yields CDR1 MGHDK and CDR2 SYGVNS. V shed 1 base, J shed 5 bases, and the junction held 2 bases outside the gene matches. This CDR3 comprises 15 residues. This CDR3 is CASSEWTSGHNEQFF. The CDR3 DNA follows: TGTGCCAGCAGTGAATGGACTAGCGGCCACAATGAGCAGTTCTTC.

This clone was detected many times. The chain employs TRBV6-6 and TRBJ1-1; D may be TRBD1 (5 bases). The V and J ends lost 0 bases and 3 bases respectively, with 11 bases between them. The CDR3 is 15 amino acids. CDR1 MNHNY and CDR2 SVGAGI come from the germline V gene (reference sequence). The CDR3 sequence is CASSYSWEGHTEAFF. In nucleotides, the CDR3 is TGTGCCAGCAGTTACTCTTGGGAGGGGCACACTGAAGCTTTCTTT.

The chain recombines TRBV19 with TRBJ2-7, with TRBD2 identical over 9 bases. The CDR3 is made up of 14 amino acids. CDR1 and CDR2 from the germline V gene are LNHDA and SQIVND (reference sequence). The CDR3 region is CSRSVLGLAPEQYF. The CDR3 DNA is TGTTCCCGTAGTGTCCTGGGACTAGCCCCCGAGCAGTACTTC. The variable domain in full, with the rest retrieved from reference TRBV19 and TRBJ2-7, is DGGITQSPKYLFRKEGQNVTLSCEQNLNHDAMYWYRQDPGQGLRLIYYSQIVNDFQKGDIAEGYSVSREKKESFPLTVTSAQKNPTAFYLCSRSVLGLAPEQYFGPGTRLTVT.

The sample holds a few counts of this clone. V usage is TRBV7-2 and J usage is TRBJ2-3; TRBD1 matches 7 bases. Germline V gives CDR1 SGHTA, CDR2 FQGNSA. This CDR3 has 15 amino acids. The junction had 8 bases not matched to a gene; V was cut back by 4 bases and J by 4 bases. The CDR3 loop reads CASSSNRGGADTQYF. The CDR3 DNA reads as TGTGCCAGCAGCTCAAACAGGGGTGGCGCAGATACGCAGTATTTT.

This clone appeared many times. The chain has TRBV24-1 and TRBJ2-2; D is unresolved. This CDR3 has 15 residues. The germline CDR1 and CDR2 sequences are KGHDR and SFDVKD. The ends were cut back, 0 bases at V and 0 bases at J, with 4 bases in the middle. CDR3 in DNA: TGTGCCACCAGTGATTTGACTACGAACACCGGGGAGCTGTTTTTT. Protein sequence: CATSDLTTNTGELFF.

The J gene is TRBJ1-2, the V gene TRBV30; D gene ambiguous. V gave up 7 bases and J gave up 5 bases, with 11 bases separating them. Looked up from germline, CDR1 is GTSNPN and CDR2 is SVGIG (reference sequence). The CDR3 runs 11 residues. The CDR3 region is CASPGVYGYTF. The DNA of the CDR3 is TGTGCCTCCCCTGGGGTGTATGGCTACACCTTC.

In its sample, this clone was seen many times. The chain couples TRBV19 to TRBJ2-1; possibly TRBD2 for D (6 bases). Germline CDR1 reads LNHDA; CDR2 reads SQIVND (reference sequence). This CDR3 comprises 15 residues. Trimming left V 4 bases short and J 8 bases short, with 18 bases between. The CDR3 bases are TGTGCCAGTAGTACTTCCGGGACTTATATCCATGAGCAGTTCTTC. Translated, it gives CASSTSGTYIHEQFF.

At least ten counts were recorded for this clone. The CDR3 sequence: CSARDRVAGEADTQYF. The CDR3 DNA follows: TGCAGTGCTAGAGATCGGGTAGCGGGAGAGGCAGATACGCAGTATTTT. The rearrangement joins TRBV20-1 to TRBJ2-3; 9 nucleotides line up with TRBD2. Germline V gene data show CDR1 as DFQATT and CDR2 as SNEGSKA (reference sequence). Germline trimming cut 0 bases from V and 4 bases from J; bases unmatched to any gene: 8. CDR3 length equals 16 residues.

The chain carries TRBV24-1 and TRBJ2-1; 7 bases are shared with TRBD1. The germline gives CDR1 KGHDR, CDR2 SFDVKD. V shed 4 bases, J shed 6 bases, and the junction held 8 bases outside the gene matches. The CDR3 contains 15 residues. The CDR3 is CATSDIERDSNEQFF. The CDR3 DNA reads TGTGCCACCAGTGACATAGAAAGGGACAGCAATGAGCAGTTCTTC.

This clone was recorded at least ten times. The V gene is TRBV6-5, the J gene TRBJ1-5; the D is unclear. Germline assignment: CDR1 MNHEY and CDR2 SVGAGI. V dropped 0 bases and J dropped 7 bases, with 13 bases sitting between them. This CDR3 region has 15 residues. The CDR3 coding sequence is TGTGCCAGCAGTTACTCGGGCCAAGACATGCAGCCCCAGCATTTT. Amino acids: CASSYSGQDMQPQHF.

In this sample, this clone turned up many times. The chain uses TRBV5-1 and TRBJ1-1, with D hard to call. The CDR3 spans 16 residues. V lost 3 bases, J lost 1 base, and 16 bases lay in between. Germline V lookup: CDR1 SGHRS, CDR2 YFSETQ. This CDR3 is CASSWEAPAENTEAFF. The CDR3 DNA is TGCGCCAGCAGCTGGGAGGCCCCGGCGGAGAACACTGAAGCTTTCTTT.